Described below is a single TCR beta chain sequence and its context. This record belongs to a study of blood T cell repertoires in COVID-19. At the level of the study: T cells, B-cell-depleted T cells, or PBMCs supplied cDNA or gDNA.

The table came from immunoSEQ multiplex PCR; TCRdb's copy has only in-frame clones and leaves some out. The data hold a few hundred thousand clones, with approximately 92% observed a single time. Unmatched junction bases numbered 3, after V lost 10 bases and J lost 4 bases. The germline V gene encodes CDR1 ENHRY and CDR2 SYGVKD. This CDR3 region has 13 residues. This TCR was recovered from a man aged 18 to 35 who had recovered from COVID-19. V is TRBV10-3 and J is TRBJ2-1; the match to TRBD2 covers 11 bases. Sequenced sample: PBMCs or T cells enriched from blood (not recorded which). The CDR3 nucleotides read TGTGCCACGACTAGCGGGATTTACAATGAGCAGTTCTTC. This gives the protein CATTSGIYNEQFF.